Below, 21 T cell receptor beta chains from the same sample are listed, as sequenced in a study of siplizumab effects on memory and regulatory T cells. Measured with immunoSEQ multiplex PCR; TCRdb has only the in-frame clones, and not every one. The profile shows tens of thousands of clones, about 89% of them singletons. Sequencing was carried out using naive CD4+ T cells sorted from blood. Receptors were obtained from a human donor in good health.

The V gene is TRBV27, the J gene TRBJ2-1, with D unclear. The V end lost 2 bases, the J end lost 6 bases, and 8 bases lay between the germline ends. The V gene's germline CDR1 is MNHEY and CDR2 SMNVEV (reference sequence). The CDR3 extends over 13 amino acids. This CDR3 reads CASSLRLINEQFF. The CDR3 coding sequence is TGTGCCAGCAGTTTACGGTTGATCAATGAGCAGTTCTTC.

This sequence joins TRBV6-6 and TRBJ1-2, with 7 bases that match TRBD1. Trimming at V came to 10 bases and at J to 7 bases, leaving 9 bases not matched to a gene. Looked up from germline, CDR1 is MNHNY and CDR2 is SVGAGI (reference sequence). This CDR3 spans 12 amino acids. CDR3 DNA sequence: TGTGCCACTCAACAGGGGACTCTTGGCTACACCTTC. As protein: CATQQGTLGYTF.

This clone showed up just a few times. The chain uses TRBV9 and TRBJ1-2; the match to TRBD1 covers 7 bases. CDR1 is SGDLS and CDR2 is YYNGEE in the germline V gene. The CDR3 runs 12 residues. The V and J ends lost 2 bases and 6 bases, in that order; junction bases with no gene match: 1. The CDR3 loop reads CASSVRGDGYTF. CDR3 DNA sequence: TGTGCCAGCAGCGTCAGGGGGGATGGCTACACCTTC.

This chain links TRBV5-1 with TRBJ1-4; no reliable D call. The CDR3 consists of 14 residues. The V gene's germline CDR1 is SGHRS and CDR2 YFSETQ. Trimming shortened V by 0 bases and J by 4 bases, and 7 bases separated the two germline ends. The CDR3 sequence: CASSLAQINEKLFF. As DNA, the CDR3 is TGCGCCAGCAGCTTGGCTCAGATTAATGAAAAACTGTTTTTT.

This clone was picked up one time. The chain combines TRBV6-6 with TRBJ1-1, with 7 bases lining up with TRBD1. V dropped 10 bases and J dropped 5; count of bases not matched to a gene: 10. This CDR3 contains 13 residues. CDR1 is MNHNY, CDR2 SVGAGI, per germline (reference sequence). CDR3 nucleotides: TGTGCCACCACAGGGGTCCCGGAAACTGAAGCTTTCTTT. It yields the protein CATTGVPETEAFF.

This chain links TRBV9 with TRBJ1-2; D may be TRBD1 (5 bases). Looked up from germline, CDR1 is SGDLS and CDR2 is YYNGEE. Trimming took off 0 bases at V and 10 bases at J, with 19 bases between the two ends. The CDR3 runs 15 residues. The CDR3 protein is CASSVATGWVGDYTF. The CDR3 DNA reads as TGTGCCAGCAGCGTAGCTACAGGATGGGTAGGGGACTACACCTTC.

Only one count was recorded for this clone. This CDR3 reads CASSLEEAGRQPQHF. Written as DNA, the CDR3 is TGTGCCAGCAGCTTAGAAGAGGCAGGGAGGCAGCCCCAGCATTTT. V is TRBV7-2 and J is TRBJ1-5; D might be TRBD1 (5 bases). Germline V gene lookup returns CDR1 SGHTA and CDR2 FQGNSA. V lost 1 base and J lost 7, with 14 bases in between. CDR3 length: 15 residues.

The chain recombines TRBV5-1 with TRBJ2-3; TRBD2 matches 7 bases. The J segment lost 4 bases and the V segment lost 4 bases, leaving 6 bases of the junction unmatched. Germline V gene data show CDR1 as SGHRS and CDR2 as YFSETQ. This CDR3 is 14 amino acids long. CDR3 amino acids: CASSGGVRPDTQYF. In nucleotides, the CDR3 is TGCGCCAGCAGCGGGGGGGTACGTCCAGATACGCAGTATTTT.

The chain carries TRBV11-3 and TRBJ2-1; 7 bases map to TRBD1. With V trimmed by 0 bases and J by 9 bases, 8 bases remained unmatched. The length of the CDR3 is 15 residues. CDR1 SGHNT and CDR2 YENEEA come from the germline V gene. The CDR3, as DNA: TGTGCCAGCAGCTTAGATGGGCAGGGGGACGGTGAGCAGTTCTTC. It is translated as CASSLDGQGDGEQFF. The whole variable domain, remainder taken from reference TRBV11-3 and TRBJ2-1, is EAGVVQSPRYKIIEKKQPVAFWCNPISGHNTLYWYLQNLGQGPELLIRYENEEAVDDSQLPKDRFSAERLKGVDSTLKIQPAELGDSAVYLCASSLDGQGDGEQFFGPGTRLTVL.

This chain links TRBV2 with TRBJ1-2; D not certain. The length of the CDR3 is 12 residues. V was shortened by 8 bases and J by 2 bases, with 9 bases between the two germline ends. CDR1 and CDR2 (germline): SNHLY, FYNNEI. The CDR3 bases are TGTGCCAGCGGTGGCAGAAACTATGGCTACACCTTC. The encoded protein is CASGGRNYGYTF.

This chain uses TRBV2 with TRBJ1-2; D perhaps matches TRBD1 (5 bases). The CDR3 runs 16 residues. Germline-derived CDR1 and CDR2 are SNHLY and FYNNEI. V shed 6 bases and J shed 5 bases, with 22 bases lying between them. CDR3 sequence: CASRLHSGTPSYGYTF. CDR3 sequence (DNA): TGTGCCAGCAGGTTGCACTCCGGGACTCCCTCTTATGGCTACACCTTC.

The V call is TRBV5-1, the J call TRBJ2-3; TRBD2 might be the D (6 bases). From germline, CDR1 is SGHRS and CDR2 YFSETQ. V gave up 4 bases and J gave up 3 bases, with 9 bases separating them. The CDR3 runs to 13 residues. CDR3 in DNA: TGCGCCAGCAGCCCCGCGGGGACAGATACGCAGTATTTT. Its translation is CASSPAGTDTQYF.

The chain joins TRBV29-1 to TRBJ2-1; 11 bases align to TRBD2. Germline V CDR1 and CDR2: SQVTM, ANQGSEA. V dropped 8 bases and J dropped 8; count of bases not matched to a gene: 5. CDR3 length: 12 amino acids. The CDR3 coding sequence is TGCAGCTCCGGGACTAGCGGCGATGAGCAGTTCTTC. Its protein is CSSGTSGDEQFF.

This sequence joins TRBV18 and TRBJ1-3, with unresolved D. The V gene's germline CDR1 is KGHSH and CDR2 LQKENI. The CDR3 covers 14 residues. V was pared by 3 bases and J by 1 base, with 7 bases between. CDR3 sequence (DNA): TGTGCCAGCTCACCGGACGGATCTGGAAACACCATATATTTT. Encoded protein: CASSPDGSGNTIYF.

For the CDR3, the DNA is TGCGCCAGCAGCTCGGGCTTAGCCTACAATGAGCAGTTCTTC. This translates into CASSSGLAYNEQFF. The chain combines TRBV5-1 with TRBJ2-1; no clear D gene. Per germline, CDR1 SGHRS and CDR2 YFSETQ. The V and J ends lost 3 bases and 2 bases respectively, with 9 bases between them. The CDR3 is made up of 14 amino acids.

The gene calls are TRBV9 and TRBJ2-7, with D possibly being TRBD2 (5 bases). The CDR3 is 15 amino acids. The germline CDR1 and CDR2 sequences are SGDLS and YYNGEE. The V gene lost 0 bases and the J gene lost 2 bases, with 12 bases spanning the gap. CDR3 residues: CASSVESGATYEQYF. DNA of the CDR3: TGTGCCAGCAGCGTAGAAAGCGGAGCCACCTACGAGCAGTACTTC.

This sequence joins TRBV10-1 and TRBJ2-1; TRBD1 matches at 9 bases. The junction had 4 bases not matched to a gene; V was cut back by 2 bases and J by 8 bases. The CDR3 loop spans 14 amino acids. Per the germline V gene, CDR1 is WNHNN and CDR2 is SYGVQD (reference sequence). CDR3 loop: CASSEGTGKDEQFF. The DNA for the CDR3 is TGCGCCAGCAGTGAGGGGACAGGGAAAGATGAGCAGTTCTTC.

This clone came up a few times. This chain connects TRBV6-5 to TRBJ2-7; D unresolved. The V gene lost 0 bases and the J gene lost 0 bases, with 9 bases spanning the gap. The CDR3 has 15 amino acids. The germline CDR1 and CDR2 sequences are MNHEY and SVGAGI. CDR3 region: CASSYSAGLSYEQYF. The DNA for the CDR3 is TGTGCCAGCAGTTACTCTGCCGGGCTCTCCTACGAGCAGTACTTC.

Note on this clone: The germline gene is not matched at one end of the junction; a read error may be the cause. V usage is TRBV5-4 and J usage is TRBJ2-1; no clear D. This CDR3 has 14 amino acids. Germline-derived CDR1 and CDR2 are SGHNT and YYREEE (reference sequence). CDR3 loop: CASTLGSANNEQFF. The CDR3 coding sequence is TGTGCCAGCACCTTGGGCTCCGCGAACAATGAGCAGTTCTTC.

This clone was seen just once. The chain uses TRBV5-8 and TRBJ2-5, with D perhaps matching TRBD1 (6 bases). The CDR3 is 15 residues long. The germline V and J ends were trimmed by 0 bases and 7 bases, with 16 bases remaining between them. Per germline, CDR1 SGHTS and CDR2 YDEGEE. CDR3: CASSLGARGLGTQYF. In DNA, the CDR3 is TGTGCCAGCAGCTTGGGGGCCAGGGGCTTAGGGACCCAGTACTTC.

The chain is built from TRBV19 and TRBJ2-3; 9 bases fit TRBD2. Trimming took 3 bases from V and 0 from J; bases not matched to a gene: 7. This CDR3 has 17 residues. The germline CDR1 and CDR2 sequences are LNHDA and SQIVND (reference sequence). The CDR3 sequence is CASSILRLAESTDTQYF. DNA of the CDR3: TGTGCCAGTAGTATTCTTCGACTAGCGGAGAGCACAGATACGCAGTATTTT.